The present TCR beta chain was sequenced within a study of human T cells and chemical hapten exposure. Study-level findings and limits: Relative to control repertoires, expanded TCRs gave rise to significantly more large CDR3 similarity clusters.

This clonotype was recorded at least ten times. Its antigen is unidentified. The library tagged each cDNA molecule with unique molecular identifiers. TCRdb re-called the RACE reads with MiXCR, one entry per CDR3 protein. The sample lists roughly 52,000 distinct CDR3 sequences; 7.5% to 10% were seen once. Time point described: patch test 2, 6 weeks after DPC sensitization. The treatment is: therapeutic diphenylcyclopropenone sensitization with weekly scalp DPC. J lost 9 bases, V lost 3 bases, and 5 bases had no gene match. The CDR3 sequence is 15 residues long. Looked up from germline, CDR1 is MDHEN and CDR2 is SYDVKM.

The chain is built from TRBV28 and TRBJ1-6, with TRBD1 identical over 10 bases. This sample comprised whole blood, obtained in connection with sensitization to the hapten diphenylcyclopropenone (DPC). This receptor was obtained from a woman aged 45-65 years with alopecia areata. Some clones in this sample may be carry-over from other donors' samples. The CDR3 DNA is TGTGCCAGCAGTTTTGGCGACAGGGGGCTTTCACCCCTCCACTTT. Protein product: CASSFGDRGLSPLHF.